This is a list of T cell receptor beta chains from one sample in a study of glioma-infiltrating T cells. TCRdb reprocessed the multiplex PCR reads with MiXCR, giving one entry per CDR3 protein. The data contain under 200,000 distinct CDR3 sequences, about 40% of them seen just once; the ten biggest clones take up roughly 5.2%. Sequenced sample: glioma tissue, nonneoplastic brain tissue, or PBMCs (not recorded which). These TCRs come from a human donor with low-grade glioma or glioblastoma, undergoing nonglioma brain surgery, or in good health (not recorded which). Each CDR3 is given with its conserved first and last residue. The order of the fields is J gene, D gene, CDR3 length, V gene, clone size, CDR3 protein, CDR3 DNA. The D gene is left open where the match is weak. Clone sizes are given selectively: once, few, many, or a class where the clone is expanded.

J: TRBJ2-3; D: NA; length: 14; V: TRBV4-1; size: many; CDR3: CASSQPKEGDTQYF; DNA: TGCGCCAGCAGCCAACCCAAAGAGGGAGATACGCAGTATTTT
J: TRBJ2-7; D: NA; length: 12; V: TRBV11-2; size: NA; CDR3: CASSFDLDEQYF; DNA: TGTGCCAGCAGCTTCGACTTGGACGAGCAGTACTTC
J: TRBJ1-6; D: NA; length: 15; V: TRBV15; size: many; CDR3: CATSRDRADNSPLHF; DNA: TGTGCCACCAGCAGAGACCGGGCCGACAATTCACCCCTCCACTTT
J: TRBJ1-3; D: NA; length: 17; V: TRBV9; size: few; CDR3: CASSVGVGGSMTNTIYF; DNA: TGTGCCAGCAGCGTAGGAGTTGGAGGGTCTATGACAAACACCATATATTTT
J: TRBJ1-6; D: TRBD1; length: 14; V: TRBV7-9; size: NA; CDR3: CASRTGQQNSPLHF; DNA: TGTGCCAGCAGAACGGGACAGCAAAATTCACCACTCCACTTT
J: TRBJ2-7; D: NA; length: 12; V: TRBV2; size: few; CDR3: CASLTVPYEQYF; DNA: TGTGCCAGCCTAACAGTTCCCTACGAGCAGTACTTC
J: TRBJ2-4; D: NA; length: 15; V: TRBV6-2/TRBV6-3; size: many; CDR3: CASSRPGNRKNIQYF; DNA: TGTGCCAGCAGCCGCCCCGGGAACAGGAAAAACATTCAGTACTTC
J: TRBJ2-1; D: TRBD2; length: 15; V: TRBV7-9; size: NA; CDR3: CASGPFSGAYNEQFF; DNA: TGTGCCAGCGGACCGTTTAGCGGGGCCTACAATGAGCAGTTCTTC
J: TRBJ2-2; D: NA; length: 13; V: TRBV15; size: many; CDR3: CATSTQNTGELFF; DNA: TGTGCCACCAGTACTCAAAACACCGGGGAGCTGTTTTTT
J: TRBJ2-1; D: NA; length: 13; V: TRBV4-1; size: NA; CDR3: CASSHVVYNEKFF; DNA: TGCGCCAGCAGTCATGTGGTGTACAATGAGAAGTTCTTC
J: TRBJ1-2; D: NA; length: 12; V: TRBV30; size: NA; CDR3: CAWSVAGHGYTF; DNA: TGTGCCTGGAGTGTAGCAGGGCATGGCTACACCTTC
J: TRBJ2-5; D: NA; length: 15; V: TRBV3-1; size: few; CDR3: CASSQGIAVQETQYF; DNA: TGTGCCAGCAGCCAAGGTATAGCGGTCCAAGAGACCCAGTACTTC
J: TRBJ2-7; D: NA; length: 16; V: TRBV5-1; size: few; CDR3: CASSQGGATSAYEQYF; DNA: TGCGCCAGCAGCCAAGGGGGGGCAACTTCAGCGTACGAGCAGTACTTC
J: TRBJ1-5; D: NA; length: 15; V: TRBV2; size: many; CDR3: CASRALLGSNQPQHF; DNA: TGTGCCAGCAGGGCCTTGTTAGGCAGCAATCAGCCCCAGCATTTT
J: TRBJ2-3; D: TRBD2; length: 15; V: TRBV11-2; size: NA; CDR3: CASSLELAGGITQYF; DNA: TGTGCCAGCAGCTTAGAACTAGCGGGAGGCATAACGCAGTATTTT
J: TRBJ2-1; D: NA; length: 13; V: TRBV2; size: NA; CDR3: CASSRTLNNEQFF; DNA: TGTGCCAGCAGTCGGACCTTAAACAATGAGCAGTTCTTC
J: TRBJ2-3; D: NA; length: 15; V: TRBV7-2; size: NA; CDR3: CASSLWGGVGDTQYF; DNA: TGTGCCAGCAGCTTATGGGGTGGGGTCGGAGATACGCAGTATTTT
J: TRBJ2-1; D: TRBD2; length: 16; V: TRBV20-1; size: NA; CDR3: CSARAFREGHRNKQFF; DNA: TGCAGTGCTAGAGCCTTTAGGGAGGGCCACCGCAATAAGCAGTTCTTC
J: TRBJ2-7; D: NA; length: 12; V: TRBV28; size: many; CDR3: CASRPTLYEQYF; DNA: TGTGCCAGCAGGCCGACCCTGTACGAGCAGTACTTC
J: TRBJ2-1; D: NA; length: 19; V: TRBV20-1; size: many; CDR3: CSARDKRFPGRWAYNEQFF; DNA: TGCAGTGCTAGAGATAAAAGGTTTCCCGGGCGATGGGCTTACAATGAGCAGTTCTTC
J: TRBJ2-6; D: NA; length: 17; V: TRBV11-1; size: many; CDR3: CASSLDRSSFGANVLTF; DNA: TGTGCCAGCAGCTTAGACCGCTCAAGCTTCGGGGCCAACGTCCTGACTTTC
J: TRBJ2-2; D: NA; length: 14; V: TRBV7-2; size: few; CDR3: CASSFKGSTGELFF; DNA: TGTGCCAGCAGCTTCAAAGGTTCCACCGGGGAGCTGTTTTTT
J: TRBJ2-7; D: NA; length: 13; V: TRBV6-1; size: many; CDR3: CASSIGISYEQYF; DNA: TGTGCCAGCAGTATAGGGATAAGCTACGAGCAGTACTTC
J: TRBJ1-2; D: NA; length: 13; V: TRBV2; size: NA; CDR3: CASSQRGPYGYTF; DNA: TGTGCCAGCAGTCAACGGGGACCTTATGGCTACACCTTC
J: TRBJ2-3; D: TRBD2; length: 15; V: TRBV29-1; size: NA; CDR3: CSGSLAGGLTDTQYF; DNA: TGCAGCGGGTCCCTAGCGGGAGGCCTCACAGATACGCAGTATTTT
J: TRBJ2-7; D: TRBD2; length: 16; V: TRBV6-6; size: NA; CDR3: CASAVTGGRDSYEQYF; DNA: TGTGCCTCAGCAGTTACGGGAGGCCGAGACTCCTACGAGCAGTACTTC
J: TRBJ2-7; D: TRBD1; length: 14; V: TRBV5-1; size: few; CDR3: CASSLRQGSDEQYF; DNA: TGCGCCAGCAGCTTGCGACAGGGCAGTGACGAGCAGTACTTC
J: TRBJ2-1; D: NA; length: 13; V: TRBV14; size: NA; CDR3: CASSQSHRLRKFF; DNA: TGTGCCAGCAGCCAATCCCACCGCCTAAGGAAGTTCTTC
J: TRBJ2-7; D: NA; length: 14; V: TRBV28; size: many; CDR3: CASRGIEASYEQYF; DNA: TGTGCCAGCAGGGGGATTGAGGCGTCCTACGAGCAGTACTTC
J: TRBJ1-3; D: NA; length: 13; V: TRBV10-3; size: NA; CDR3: CAISEGAGNTIYF; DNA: TGTGCCATCAGTGAGGGGGCCGGAAACACCATATATTTT
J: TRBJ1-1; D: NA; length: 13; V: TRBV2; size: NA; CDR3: CANQDGENTEAFF; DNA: TGTGCCAACCAAGACGGGGAGAACACTGAAGCTTTCTTT
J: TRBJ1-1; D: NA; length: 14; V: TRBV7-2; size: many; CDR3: CASSLTASNTEAFF; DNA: TGTGCCAGCAGCTTAACGGCCAGTAACACTGAAGCTTTCTTT
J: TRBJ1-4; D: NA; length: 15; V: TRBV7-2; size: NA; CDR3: CASSLAGGGFEKLFF; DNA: TGTGCCAGCAGCTTAGCGGGGGGGGGGTTTGAAAAACTGTTTTTT
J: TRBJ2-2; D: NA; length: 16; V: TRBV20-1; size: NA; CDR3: CSARVHGPLNTGELFF; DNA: TGCAGTGCTAGAGTGCACGGACCCTTGAACACCGGGGAGCTGTTTTTT
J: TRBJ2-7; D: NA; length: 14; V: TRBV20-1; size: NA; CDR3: CSARDHQVSNEQYF; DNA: TGCAGTGCTAGAGATCACCAGGTCTCGAATGAGCAGTACTTC
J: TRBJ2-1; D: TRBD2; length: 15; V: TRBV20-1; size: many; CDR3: CSAPGTRTFYNEQFF; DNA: TGCAGTGCGCCGGGGACTAGGACTTTCTACAATGAGCAGTTCTTC
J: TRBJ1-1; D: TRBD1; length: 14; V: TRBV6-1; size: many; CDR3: CASSLQGLSTEAFF; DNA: TGTGCCAGCAGTTTACAGGGGTTGTCCACTGAAGCTTTCTTT
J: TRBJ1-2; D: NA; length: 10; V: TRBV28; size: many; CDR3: CASSLFGYTF; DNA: TGTGCCAGCAGTTTATTTGGCTACACCTTC
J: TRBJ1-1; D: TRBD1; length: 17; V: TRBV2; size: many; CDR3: CASRALGTGGLNTEAFF; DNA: TGTGCCAGCAGGGCGCTTGGGACAGGGGGTCTGAACACTGAAGCTTTCTTT
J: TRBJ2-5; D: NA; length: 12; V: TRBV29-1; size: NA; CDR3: CSVGRDSETQYF; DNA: TGCAGCGTTGGCCGGGACTCGGAGACCCAGTACTTC
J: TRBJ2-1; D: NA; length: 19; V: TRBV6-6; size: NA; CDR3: CASSYPRLAPDLLWNEQFF; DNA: TGTGCCAGCAGTTACCCCCGGTTAGCCCCCGATCTACTGTGGAATGAGCAGTTCTTC
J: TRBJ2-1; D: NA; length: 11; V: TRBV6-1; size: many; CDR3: CASSPLDEQFF; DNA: TGTGCCAGCAGTCCTCTCGATGAGCAGTTCTTC
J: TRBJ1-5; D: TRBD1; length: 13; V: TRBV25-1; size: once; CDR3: CARAGTENQPQDF; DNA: TGTGCCAGGGCCGGGACAGAGAATCAGCCCCAGGATTTT
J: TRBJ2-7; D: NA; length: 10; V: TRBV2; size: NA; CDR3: CASRAYDQYF; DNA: TGTGCCAGCAGAGCTTACGATCAGTACTTC
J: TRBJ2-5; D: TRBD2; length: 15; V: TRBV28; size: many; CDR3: CASSLVQGGQETQYF; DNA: TGTGCCAGCAGTTTAGTGCAGGGAGGGCAAGAGACCCAGTACTTC
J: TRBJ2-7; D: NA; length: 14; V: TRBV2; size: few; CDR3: CASSEIVPSHEQYF; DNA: TGTGCCAGCAGTGAAATAGTCCCAAGCCACGAGCAGTACTTC
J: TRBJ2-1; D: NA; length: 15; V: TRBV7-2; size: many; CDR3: CASSRDPVAYNEQFF; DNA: TGTGCCAGCAGCCGCGACCCCGTCGCCTACAATGAGCAGTTCTTC
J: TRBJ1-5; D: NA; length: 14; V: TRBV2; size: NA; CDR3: CASSVGSSRGPQHF; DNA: TGTGCCAGCAGTGTCGGCTCATCCCGGGGGCCCCAGCATTTT
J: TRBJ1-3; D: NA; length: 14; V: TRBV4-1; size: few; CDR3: CASSQDPGLNTIYF; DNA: TGCGCCAGCAGCCAAGACCCCGGGTTAAACACCATATATTTT
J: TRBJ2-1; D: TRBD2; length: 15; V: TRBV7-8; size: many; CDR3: CASSSSGRADNEQFF; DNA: TGTGCCAGCAGCTCCAGCGGGAGGGCCGACAATGAGCAGTTCTTC
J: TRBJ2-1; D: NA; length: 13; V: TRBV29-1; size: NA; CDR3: CSADLGVVGEQFF; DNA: TGCAGCGCTGACTTGGGGGTAGTGGGTGAGCAGTTCTTC
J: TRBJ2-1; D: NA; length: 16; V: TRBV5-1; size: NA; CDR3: CASSFVAPSSYNEQFF; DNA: TGCGCCAGCAGCTTTGTAGCGCCTAGCTCCTACAATGAGCAGTTCTTC